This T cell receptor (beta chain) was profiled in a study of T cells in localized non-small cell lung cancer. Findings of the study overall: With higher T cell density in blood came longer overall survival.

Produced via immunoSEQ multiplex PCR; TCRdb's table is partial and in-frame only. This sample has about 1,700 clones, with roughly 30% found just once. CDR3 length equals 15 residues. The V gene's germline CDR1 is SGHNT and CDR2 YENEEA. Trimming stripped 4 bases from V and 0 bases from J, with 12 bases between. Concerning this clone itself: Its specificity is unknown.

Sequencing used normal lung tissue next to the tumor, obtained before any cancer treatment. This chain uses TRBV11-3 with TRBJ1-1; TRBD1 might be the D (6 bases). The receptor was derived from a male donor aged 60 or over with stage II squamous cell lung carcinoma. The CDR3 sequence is CASSWTVNLNTEAFF. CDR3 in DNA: TGTGCCAGCAGCTGGACAGTCAACTTGAACACTGAAGCTTTCTTT.